Listed here is a single T cell receptor beta chain. The data were taken from a study of blood T cell repertoires in COVID-19. Clones were sequenced by immunoSEQ multiplex PCR, and TCRdb holds only the in-frame ones, with some missing. Of about 120,000 clones in the sample, around 87% were seen once. V lost 2 bases to trimming and J lost 3 bases, with 5 bases between them. The CDR3 spans 12 residues. Germline CDR1 and CDR2: SGHTA and FQGNSA. The chain uses TRBV7-2 and TRBJ2-7; the D gene is possibly TRBD1 (5 bases). Sequenced sample: peripheral blood. This sequence was found in a human donor in a cohort sampled during active COVID-19. DNA for the CDR3: TGTGCCAGCAGCTTACAGGGCTACGAGCAGTACTTC. Protein: CASSLQGYEQYF.